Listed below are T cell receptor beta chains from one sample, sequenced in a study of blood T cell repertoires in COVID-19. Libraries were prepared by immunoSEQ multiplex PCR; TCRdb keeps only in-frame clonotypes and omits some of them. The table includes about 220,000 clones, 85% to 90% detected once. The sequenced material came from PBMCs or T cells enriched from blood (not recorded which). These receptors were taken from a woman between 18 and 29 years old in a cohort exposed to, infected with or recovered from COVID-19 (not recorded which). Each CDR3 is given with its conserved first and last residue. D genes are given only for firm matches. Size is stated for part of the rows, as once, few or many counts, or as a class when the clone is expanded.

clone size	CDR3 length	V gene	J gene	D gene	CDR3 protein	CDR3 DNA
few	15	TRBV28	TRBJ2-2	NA	CASSLGQGKAGELFF	TGTGCCAGCAGTTTAGGGCAGGGGAAGGCCGGGGAGCTGTTTTTT
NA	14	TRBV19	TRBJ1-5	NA	CASSIDRGNQPQHF	TGTGCCAGTAGTATCGATAGGGGGAATCAGCCCCAGCATTTT
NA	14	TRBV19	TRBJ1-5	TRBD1	CASSTQGNNQPQHF	TGTGCCAGTAGTACACAGGGGAACAATCAGCCCCAGCATTTT
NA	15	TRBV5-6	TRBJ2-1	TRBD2	CASSFGLAGGDEQFF	TGTGCCAGCAGCTTCGGGCTAGCGGGAGGGGATGAGCAGTTCTTC
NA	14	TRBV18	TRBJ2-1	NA	CASSPSQEVNEQFF	TGTGCCAGCTCACCAAGTCAGGAGGTCAATGAGCAGTTCTTC
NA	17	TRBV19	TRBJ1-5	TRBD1	CASSIPPGQGIGQPQHF	TGTGCCAGTAGTATCCCACCCGGACAGGGGATAGGACAGCCCCAGCATTTT
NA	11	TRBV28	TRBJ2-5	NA	CASSLRETQYF	TGTGCCAGCAGTTTACGAGAGACCCAGTACTTC
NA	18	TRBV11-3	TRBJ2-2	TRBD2	CASSPGLAGGRETGELFF	TGTGCCAGCAGCCCGGGACTAGCGGGGGGGCGTGAAACCGGGGAGCTGTTTTTT
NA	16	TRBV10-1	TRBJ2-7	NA	CASSELGVGHLYEQYF	TGCGCCAGCAGTGAGTTAGGAGTGGGGCACCTCTACGAGCAGTACTTC
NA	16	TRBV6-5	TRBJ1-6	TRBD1	CASSSQGARNNSPLHF	TGTGCCAGCAGTTCACAGGGGGCCCGGAATAATTCACCCCTCCACTTT
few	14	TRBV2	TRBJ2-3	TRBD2	CASSFGGGADTQYF	TGTGCCAGCAGTTTTGGCGGGGGGGCAGATACGCAGTATTTT
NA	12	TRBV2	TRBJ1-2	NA	CASRGPLYGYTF	TGTGCCAGCAGGGGGCCCCTCTATGGCTACACCTTC
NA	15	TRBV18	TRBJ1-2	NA	CASSPGQLLSGGYTF	TGTGCCAGCTCACCGGGGCAGCTACTATCGGGTGGCTACACCTTC
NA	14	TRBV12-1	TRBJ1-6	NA	CASSDDTNNSPLHF	TGTGCCAGCAGCGATGACACCAATAATTCACCCCTCCACTTT
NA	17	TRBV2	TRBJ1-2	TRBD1	CASSEGPGQVGPYGYTF	TGTGCCAGCAGTGAAGGCCCGGGACAGGTGGGGCCTTATGGCTACACCTTC
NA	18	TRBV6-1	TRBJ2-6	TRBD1	CASSVAGTGYSGANVLTF	TGTGCCAGCAGTGTCGCTGGGACAGGGTACTCTGGGGCCAACGTCCTGACTTTC
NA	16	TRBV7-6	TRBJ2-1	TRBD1	CASSFPPGQALNEQFF	TGTGCCAGCAGCTTTCCCCCGGGACAGGCCCTCAATGAGCAGTTCTTC
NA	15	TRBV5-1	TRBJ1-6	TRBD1	CASSATGTGNSPLHF	TGCGCCAGCAGCGCCACTGGGACAGGGAATTCACCCCTCCACTTT
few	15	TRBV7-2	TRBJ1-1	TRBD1	CASSSPDRLNTEAFF	TGTGCCAGCAGCTCGCCGGACAGGTTGAACACTGAAGCTTTCTTT
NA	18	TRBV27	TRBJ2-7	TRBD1	CASSAYRPWTGGSYEQYF	TGTGCCAGCAGTGCCTACCGACCATGGACAGGGGGGTCCTACGAGCAGTACTTC
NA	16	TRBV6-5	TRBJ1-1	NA	CASSYQAEPLNTEAFF	TGTGCCAGCAGTTATCAGGCAGAACCCTTGAACACTGAAGCTTTCTTT
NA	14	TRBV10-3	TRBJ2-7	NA	CAISASGLTVEQYF	TGTGCCATCAGTGCTTCGGGGTTAACCGTCGAGCAGTACTTC
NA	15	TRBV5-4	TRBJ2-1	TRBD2	CASSLPSGLAEEQFF	TGTGCCAGCAGCCTTCCCTCGGGACTAGCTGAGGAGCAGTTCTTC
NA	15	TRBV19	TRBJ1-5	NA	CASSPGQSFGWPQHF	TGTGCCAGTAGCCCAGGACAGTCCTTCGGGTGGCCCCAGCATTTT
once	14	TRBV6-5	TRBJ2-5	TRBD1	CASRSGTAKETQYF	TGTGCCAGCAGGTCCGGGACAGCAAAAGAGACCCAGTACTTC
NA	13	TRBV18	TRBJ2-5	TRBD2	CASSGTSQETQYF	TGTGCCAGCTCCGGGACTAGCCAAGAGACCCAGTACTTC
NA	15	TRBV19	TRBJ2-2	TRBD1	CASSLRDREIGELFF	TGTGCCAGTTCCCTCCGGGACAGGGAAATCGGGGAGCTGTTTTTT
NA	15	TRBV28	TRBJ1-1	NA	CASSRLKAPRTEAFF	TGTGCCAGCAGCCGCCTTAAAGCCCCCCGGACTGAAGCTTTCTTT
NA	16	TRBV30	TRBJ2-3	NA	CAWSPKSRASTDTQYF	TGTGCCTGGAGTCCGAAATCGAGGGCGAGCACAGATACGCAGTATTTT
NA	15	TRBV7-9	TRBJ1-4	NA	CASSPTEGPDEKLFF	TGTGCCAGCAGCCCAACGGAGGGGCCGGACGAAAAACTGTTTTTT
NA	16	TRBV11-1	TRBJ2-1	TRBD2	CASSSGTSGRQAEQFF	TGTGCCAGCAGCTCCGGGACTAGCGGGAGACAGGCTGAGCAGTTCTTC
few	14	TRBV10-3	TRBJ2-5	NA	CAIKEGTALETQYF	TGTGCCATCAAGGAGGGGACCGCATTAGAGACCCAGTACTTC
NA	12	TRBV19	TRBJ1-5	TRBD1	CASGQGPQPQHF	TGTGCCAGTGGACAGGGTCCTCAGCCCCAGCATTTT
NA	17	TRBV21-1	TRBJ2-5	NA	CASSKAAKTGDQETQYF	TGTGCCAGCAGCAAAGCTGCTAAGACAGGGGATCAAGAGACCCAGTACTTC
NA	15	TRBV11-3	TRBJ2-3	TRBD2	CASAGREGRADTQYF	TGTGCCAGCGCCGGCCGGGAGGGCCGGGCAGATACGCAGTATTTT
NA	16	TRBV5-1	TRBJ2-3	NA	CASSLGGYSGTDTQYF	TGCGCCAGCAGCTTGGGGGGGTACAGCGGGACAGATACGCAGTATTTT
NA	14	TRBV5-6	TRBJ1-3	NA	CASSLRAAGNTIYF	TGTGCCAGCAGCTTACGCGCGGCTGGAAACACCATATATTTT